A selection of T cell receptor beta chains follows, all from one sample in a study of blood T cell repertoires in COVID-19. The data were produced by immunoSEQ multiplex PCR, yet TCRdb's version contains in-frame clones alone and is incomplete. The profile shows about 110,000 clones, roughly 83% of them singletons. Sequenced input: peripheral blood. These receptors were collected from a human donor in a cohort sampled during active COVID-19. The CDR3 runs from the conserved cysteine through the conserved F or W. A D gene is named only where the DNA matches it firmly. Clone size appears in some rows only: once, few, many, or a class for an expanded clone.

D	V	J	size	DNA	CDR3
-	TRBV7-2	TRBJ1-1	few	TGTGCCAGCAGCTTAGTTGGCGGGAACACTGAAGCTTTCTTT	CASSLVGGNTEAFF
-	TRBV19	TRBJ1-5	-	TGTGCCAGTAGTAAAACCAGTACCGGGGAAGCTACCGGTCAGCCCCAGCATTTT	CASSKTSTGEATGQPQHF
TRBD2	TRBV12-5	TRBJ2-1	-	TGTGCTAGTGGTTTAAGGGGACTAGCGGGAGAAAGTTACAATGAGCAGTTCTTC	CASGLRGLAGESYNEQFF
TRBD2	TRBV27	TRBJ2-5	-	TGTGCCAGCAGTCCCGGGACTAGCGGGAGCATTGAGACCCAGTACTTC	CASSPGTSGSIETQYF
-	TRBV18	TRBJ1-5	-	TGTGCCAGCTCACGAGGTCGGGGGTTTGGGGGAGATCAGCCCCAGCATTTT	CASSRGRGFGGDQPQHF
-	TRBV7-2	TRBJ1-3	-	TGTGCCAGCAGCCCTCGCACCCCAGGGGGAAACACCATATATTTT	CASSPRTPGGNTIYF
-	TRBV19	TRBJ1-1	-	TGTGCCAGTAGGTCCGGGGGTCCCGAAGCTTTCTTT	CASRSGGPEAFF
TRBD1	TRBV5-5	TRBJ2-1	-	TGTGCCAGCAGCTACCGCCGGACAGGGGGCAATGAGCAGTTCTTC	CASSYRRTGGNEQFF
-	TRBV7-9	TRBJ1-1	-	TGTGCCAGCAGTTTGCAGGGCTTCAACACTGAAGCTTTCTTT	CASSLQGFNTEAFF
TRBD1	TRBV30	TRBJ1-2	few	TGTGCCTTTCACAGGACAGGGGCCTATGGCTACACCTTC	CAFHRTGAYGYTF
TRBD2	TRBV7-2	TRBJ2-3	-	TGTGCCAGCAGCATAACTAGCGGCCTTAGCACAGATACGCAGTATTTT	CASSITSGLSTDTQYF
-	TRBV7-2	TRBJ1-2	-	TGTGCCAGCAGCTTAGTAAGCGGGGCTAACTATGGCTACACCTTC	CASSLVSGANYGYTF
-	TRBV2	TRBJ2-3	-	TGTGCCAGCAGTAAAATCCAAGATACGCAGTATTTT	CASSKIQDTQYF
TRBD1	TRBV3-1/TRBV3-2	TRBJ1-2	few	TGTGCCAGCAGCCTCTTAGGGACAGGGGGGGACTATGGCTACACCTTC	CASSLLGTGGDYGYTF
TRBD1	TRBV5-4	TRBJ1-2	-	TGTGCCAGCAGCGAGGACAGGGGGCACGATGGCTACACCTTC	CASSEDRGHDGYTF
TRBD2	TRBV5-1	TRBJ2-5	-	TGCGCCAGCAGCTTCGTACTAGCGGGACAAGAGACCCAGTACTTC	CASSFVLAGQETQYF
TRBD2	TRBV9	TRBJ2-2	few	TGTGCCAGCACCACGAGCGGGAGGGTGGACACCGGGGAGCTGTTTTTT	CASTTSGRVDTGELFF
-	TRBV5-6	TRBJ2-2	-	TGTGCCAGCAGCTTGTCCGGGATGGCCGGGGAGCTGTTTTTT	CASSLSGMAGELFF
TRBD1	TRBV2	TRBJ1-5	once	TGTGCCAGCGCCCCGGACAGGGGGTTTCAGCCCCAGCATTTT	CASAPDRGFQPQHF
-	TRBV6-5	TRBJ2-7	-	TGTGCCAGCAGAGCTACCGCCTACGAGCAGTACTTC	CASRATAYEQYF
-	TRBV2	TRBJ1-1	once	TGTGCCAGCAGTGAGGGGCCAACCGGGTCTGAAGCTTTCTTT	CASSEGPTGSEAFF
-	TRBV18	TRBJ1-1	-	TGTGCCAGCTCACCAGCGCGGGAAAACACTGAAGCTTTCTTT	CASSPARENTEAFF
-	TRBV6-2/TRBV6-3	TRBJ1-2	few	TGTGCCAGCAGTTACCATCCACTGGTTGCCTACACCTTC	CASSYHPLVAYTF
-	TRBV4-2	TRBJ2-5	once	TGTGCCAGCAGCCACATCACAGGGATGGAGACCCAGTACTTC	CASSHITGMETQYF
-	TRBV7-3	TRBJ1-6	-	TGTGCCAGCAGCTTCCAGGGGAAGGATTCACCCCTCCACTTT	CASSFQGKDSPLHF
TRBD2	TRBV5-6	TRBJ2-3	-	TGTGCCAGCAGCTTGGAGCTAGCGGGAGACACAGATACGCAGTATTTT	CASSLELAGDTDTQYF